This entry describes one TCR beta chain. This sample is part of a study of control samples from healthy donors and cancer patients. Profiling relied on immunoSEQ multiplex PCR, and the TCRdb table lists in-frame clones only, not all of them. The table shows 75,000 to 80,000 clones, with about 89% occurring only once. In germline, CDR1 is MDHEN, CDR2 SYDVKM. The CDR3 totals 13 residues. The junction had 6 bases not matched to a gene; V was cut back by 6 bases and J by 5 bases. Source material: PBMCs. This clonotype was sampled from a woman aged 50 to 60 with colorectal cancer. The V and J genes are TRBV28 and TRBJ2-7, with 8 bases that match TRBD1. The CDR3 DNA follows: TGTGCCAGCAGCCCGGCGACAGGGGACGAGCAGTACGTC. Translated: CASSPATGDEQYV.